The present TCR beta chain was sequenced within a study of shared clonotypes between healthy human individuals. CD45RO-negative CD8 cells positively selected for CCR7 made up the naive population, which excluded terminally differentiated effector memory CD45RA+ cells. The CDR3 has 14 residues. The germline V gene has CDR1 MNHEY and CDR2 SMNVEV (reference sequence). V gave up 5 bases and J gave up 0 bases, with 8 bases separating them. Repertoires were generated with immunoSEQ multiplex PCR, while TCRdb's copy carries only in-frame clones and drops some. The sample records roughly 810,000 clones, around 96% being singletons. Remarks on this clone: What it recognizes is unknown.

Regarding the study as a whole: The study found approximately 5% of naive CD4 clonotypes shared across several donors.

The sample taken for sequencing was naive CD8+ T cells sorted from blood. This chain connects TRBV27 to TRBJ1-3; the D is unclear. This clonotype was sampled from a man aged 30-40 years in good health. The CDR3 spells CASSPLSSGNTIYF. The CDR3 DNA follows: TGTGCCAGCAGTCCCCTTAGCTCTGGAAACACCATATATTTT.